A single T cell receptor beta chain is shown here with its context. It has no known antigen specificity. The input lacks base qualities; no much larger clone sits a single base away. The same CDR3 can be traced to other DNA sequences in this sample. This specimen belongs to a study of shared clonotypes between healthy human individuals (dated by TCRdb to about 2020). With respect to the entire study: A few men and a couple of women, aged 18 to 49 years, made up the cohort. For each donor, CD4 naive and CD4 memory were each run on three plates, CD8 naive on two plates, and CD8 memory on one plate. Libraries were prepared and TCR repertoires were sequenced by different laboratories using diverse techniques, in order to increase sequencing depth and limit assay-specific biases. Each donor's leukapheresis produced roughly between roughly 0.85 and 9 billion PBMCs. The study deeply sequenced blood TCR repertoires of about five healthy adults to estimate repertoire size and the extent of clonotype sharing between individuals.

CD8 naive samples were obtained by positive selection for CCR7 among CD45RO-negative cells, yielding a CD45RA+CCR7+ population from which TemRA cells were excluded. The donors were healthy, HIV-negative adults with no recently reported acute infections or vaccinations. Every donor was a Caucasian adult living in Nashville, Tennessee, USA. Blood was collected by leukapheresis, and PBMCs were isolated by Ficoll-Histopaque density gradient centrifugation and then cryopreserved in liquid nitrogen vapor phase. Purity and quantity of every magnetically sorted T cell population were checked by analytical flow cytometry. Genomic DNA was isolated from every sorted fraction and measured by UV absorbance on a Nanodrop 2000c. Beyond this particular receptor, the publication reports: Even with the large sequencing depth, rarefaction of the sorted-subset datasets indicated that sequencing was incomplete. Naive subsets generally had larger estimated clonotype richness than memory subsets did. Only blood was sampled, and tissue TCR repertoires likely differ from those in blood. The small number of donors limited the genetic and exposure-history diversity represented. Roughly 5% of naive CD4, 3.5% of naive CD8, around 2.3% of memory CD4, and more than 0.35% of memory CD8 clonotypes were shared across a few donors. Based on pairwise subsampling, the degree of clonotype sharing among donors was expected to be affected by sequencing depth. Clonotypes shared by all four sorted-subset donors showed higher generation probabilities than non-shared clonotypes.

Using the deep immunoSEQ assay, TCR CDR3 regions were amplified from genomic DNA by multiplex PCR. Extracted genomic DNA from each cell subset was distributed evenly across all wells of several immunoSEQ 96-well plates, and each plate was treated as a replicate. For sorted subsets, about 200 ng genomic DNA, equal to 30,000 or so T cell genomes, was loaded into each replicate PCR. Purified libraries were quantified with a Qubit 3.0 fluorometer, sized on a Bioanalyzer 2100, and re-quantified with the KAPA Library Quantification kit. Every immunoSEQ 96-well plate was sequenced on a separate single-read 150-cycle Illumina NextSeq 550 flow cell. In the authors' own workflow: Because the immunoSEQ output held only junctional sequences and lacked quality scores, the filtering could not match the filtering applied to full-length reads. To assign V/J genes and CDR3, sequences were annotated against IMGT germline references using PyIR, a Python wrapper for IgBLAST v1.9. Reads with weak V/J assignments (E-value above 1e-6), missing CDR3, stop codons, out-of-frame junctions, or ambiguous translated residues were removed. V3J clonotypes were defined by identical inferred V gene, J gene, and CDR3 amino acid sequence. To compute the percentage overlap between repertoires, the number of shared unique clonotypes was divided by the size of the smaller repertoire. Richness of each repertoire was evaluated using RTK rarefaction, the Chao1 estimator, and Recon v2.1 estimates of unobserved clonotypes. For all TCRbeta clonotypes obtained by the gDNA method from four donors, generation probabilities were computed with OLGA. Entries here come from immuneACCESS through TCRdb and include only in-frame sequences with V and J called. Some clones fail to appear in such tables; in the studies checked, an unresolved V gene covers under half of the shortfall, and the cause of the remainder is unknown. That table supplies the V and J calls and clone size; D and trimming were determined from the DNA. Here the sample has some 800,000 clones; 80% to 95% occur a single time. Of the sample, about 25% falls within the top ten clones.

Material for sequencing was naive CD8+ T cells sorted from blood. What this sample's cell subset or site label stands for: CD45RA+CCR7+. The TCR was taken from a man aged 25-45 years in good health.

Here is the DNA: TGTGCCAGCAGTTTGTCCACTAGCGGGACCTACGAGCAGTACTTC. Translated, it reads CASSLSTSGTYEQYF. The sequence links TRBV27 to TRBJ2-7, with 10 bases aligning to TRBD2. Clipping removes 3 bases from V and 2 bases from J, with 4 as the unmatched junction base count. CDR1 and CDR2 are drawn from the germline V gene (reference sequence): MNHEY, SMNVEV. Including cysteine and phenylalanine, the CDR3 has 15 amino acids. Just the 45-base CDR3 DNA is kept, in frame starting at base 1.